Each of the 28 T cell receptor beta chains below was sequenced from the same sample in a study of T cell repertoires in cytomegalovirus infection. TCRdb fed the reads into MiXCR, producing one record per CDR3 protein. The data show roughly 310,000 distinct CDR3 sequences, with 15% to 20% seen just once and approximately 12% held by the top ten. The sequencing sample was made of PBMCs. Receptors were obtained from a human donor in good health (CMV status not recorded). Some clones in this sample may be carry-over from other donors' samples.

The gene calls are TRBV9 and TRBJ1-3; 9 nucleotides line up with TRBD1. This CDR3 comprises 15 residues. The germline gives CDR1 SGDLS, CDR2 YYNGEE. V gave up 7 bases and J gave up 3 bases; unmatched junction bases: 8. CDR3 sequence reads: CASYKRDRDGNTIYF. The CDR3 DNA follows: TGTGCCAGCTATAAAAGGGACAGGGATGGAAACACCATATATTTT.

In this sample, this clonotype turned up many times. This rearrangement joins TRBV19 to TRBJ2-6; D assignment may be TRBD1 or TRBD2 (5 bases each). The CDR3 runs 17 residues. Germline loops: CDR1 LNHDA, CDR2 SQIVND (reference sequence). V was clipped by 5 bases and J by 0 bases, with 14 bases between them. CDR3 residues: CASSPGAKNSGANVLTF. The DNA of the CDR3 is TGTGCCAGTAGTCCCGGGGCCAAAAACTCTGGGGCCAACGTCCTGACTTTC. Full variable domain (rest looked up from reference TRBV19 and TRBJ2-6): DGGITQSPKYLFRKEGQNVTLSCEQNLNHDAMYWYRQDPGQGLRLIYYSQIVNDFQKGDIAEGYSVSREKKESFPLTVTSAQKNPTAFYLCASSPGAKNSGANVLTFGAGSRLTVL.

J is TRBJ2-2 and V is TRBV11-2; D possibly uses TRBD1 or TRBD2 (5 bases each). Trimming stripped 1 base from V and 5 bases from J, with 14 bases between. The CDR3 runs to 16 residues. Germline CDR1 is SGHAT and CDR2 is FQNNGV. This CDR3 is CASSLARRGGTGELFF. In nucleotides, the CDR3 is TGTGCCAGCAGCTTAGCGAGACGGGGCGGAACCGGGGAGCTGTTTTTT.

The J gene is TRBJ2-1, the V gene TRBV7-9, with 9 positions matching TRBD1. The V and J ends lost 5 bases and 7 bases, in that order; junction bases with no gene match: 9. The CDR3 totals 15 residues. Germline assignment: CDR1 SEHNR and CDR2 FQNEAQ (reference sequence). In DNA form, the CDR3 reads TGTGCCAGCAGCCAGGGACAGGGCGGGATAAATGAGCAGTTCTTC. Protein: CASSQGQGGINEQFF.

This clonotype has more than one count but fewer than ten. The J gene is TRBJ2-3, the V gene TRBV20-1; D is unresolved. This CDR3 region has 12 residues. Germline loops: CDR1 DFQATT, CDR2 SNEGSKA (reference sequence). The V gene lost 2 bases and the J gene lost 4 bases, with 7 bases spanning the gap. This CDR3 reads CSARSRADTQYF. The CDR3 DNA follows: TGCAGTGCTAGATCACGGGCAGATACGCAGTATTTT.

V usage is TRBV7-2 and J usage is TRBJ1-1; TRBD1 might be the D (5 bases). There are 14 residues in the CDR3. Germline CDR1 reads SGHTA; CDR2 reads FQGNSA. V lost 7 bases and J lost 0, with 12 bases in between. The CDR3 sequence is CASKPGGLNTEAFF. CDR3 nucleotides: TGTGCCAGCAAGCCCGGGGGACTGAACACTGAAGCTTTCTTT. Supplemented by reference TRBV7-2 and TRBJ1-1, the full variable domain reads GAGVSQSPSNKVTEKGKDVELRCDPISGHTALYWYRQSLGQGLEFLIYFQGNSAPDKSGLPSDRFSAERTGGSVSTLTIQRTQQEDSAVYLCASKPGGLNTEAFFGQGTRLTVV.

This clonotype was observed at least ten times. The J gene is TRBJ1-2, the V gene TRBV2; D is unclear. V lost 6 bases to trimming and J lost 4 bases, with 9 bases between them. The germline V gene encodes CDR1 SNHLY and CDR2 FYNNEI. The CDR3 consists of 12 residues. The CDR3 sequence is CASRSLGYGYTF. DNA for the CDR3: TGTGCCAGCAGGTCGCTTGGCTATGGCTACACCTTC.

This rearrangement joins TRBV12-3 or TRBV12-4 to TRBJ2-3; 10 nucleotides agree with TRBD2. The CDR3 totals 15 residues. Trimming removed 6 bases from V and 4 bases from J; junction bases left unmatched: 7. CDR3 residues: CASRGGLAWADTQYF. The CDR3 nucleotides are TGTGCCAGCAGGGGGGGACTAGCGTGGGCAGATACGCAGTATTTT.

This clonotype was picked up a small number of times. The CDR3 spells CASTTGANEQFF. The CDR3 DNA reads as TGTGCCAGCACCACCGGGGCGAATGAGCAGTTCTTC. The J gene is TRBJ2-1, the V gene TRBV27; D may correspond to TRBD1 or TRBD2 (5 bases each). Germline V CDR1 and CDR2: MNHEY, SMNVEV (reference sequence). This CDR3 comprises 12 residues. V lost 7 bases to trimming and J lost 7 bases, with 11 bases between them.

The table lists this clonotype with a few counts. This chain joins TRBV2 and TRBJ1-1, with D perhaps TRBD1 (5 bases). There are 13 residues in the CDR3. Germline CDR1 reads SNHLY; CDR2 reads FYNNEI. The V end lost 3 bases, the J end lost 11 bases, and 16 bases lay between the germline ends. This chain's CDR3 is CASSDRGPSWAFF. CDR3 nucleotides: TGTGCCAGCAGTGACCGGGGACCTTCATGGGCTTTCTTT.

This clonotype was seen repeatedly, ten times or more. This chain links TRBV7-2 with TRBJ1-5, with D perhaps TRBD1 (6 bases). This CDR3 has 14 amino acids. CDR1 and CDR2 (germline): SGHTA, FQGNSA. The ends were cut back, 8 bases at V and 0 bases at J, with 11 bases in the middle. The CDR3 sequence is CASAGGLSNQPQHF. CDR3 nucleotide sequence: TGTGCCAGCGCCGGGGGGCTTAGCAATCAGCCCCAGCATTTT.

There are a few counts of this clonotype. The J gene is TRBJ2-1, the V gene TRBV6-5; tentatively, D is TRBD1 (6 bases). Germline CDR1 MNHEY, CDR2 SVGAGI. The V end lost 2 bases, the J end lost 4 bases, and 9 bases lay between the germline ends. This CDR3 region has 14 residues. CDR3 amino acids: CASSYATGYNEQFF. DNA of the CDR3: TGTGCCAGCAGTTACGCCACAGGGTACAATGAGCAGTTCTTC.

This clonotype was recorded a few times. The rearrangement links TRBV12-3 or TRBV12-4 to TRBJ2-2; D is undetermined. The V and J ends lost 3 bases and 10 bases respectively, with 3 bases between them. CDR3 length: 10 residues. CDR3 sequence: CASSLQELFF. The CDR3 region has the DNA TGTGCCAGCAGTTTGCAGGAGCTGTTTTTT.

There are a few counts of this clonotype. This chain joins TRBV7-9 and TRBJ2-5, with D perhaps TRBD1 (6 bases). CDR1 and CDR2 (germline): SEHNR, FQNEAQ (reference sequence). The CDR3 sequence is 15 residues long. V gave up 6 bases and J gave up 5 bases, with 19 bases separating them. Here the CDR3 reads CASSGEGRGWETQYF. The CDR3 coding sequence is TGTGCCAGCAGTGGCGAGGGCAGGGGATGGGAGACCCAGTACTTC. Drawing the rest from reference TRBV7-9 and TRBJ2-5, the complete variable domain is DTGVSQNPRHKITKRGQNVTFRCDPISEHNRLYWYRQTLGQGPEFLTYFQNEAQLEKSRLLSDRFSAERPKGSFSTLEIQRTEQGDSAMYLCASSGEGRGWETQYFGPGTRLLVL.

In its sample, this clonotype was seen many times. This sequence joins TRBV20-1 and TRBJ2-3; TRBD2 aligns across 7 bases. The CDR3 spans 12 residues. Germline CDR1 DFQATT, CDR2 SNEGSKA (reference sequence). Trimming cost V 5 bases and J 1 base; bases outside gene matches: 0. This CDR3 is CSAGGGTDTQYF. The CDR3 region has the DNA TGCAGTGCTGGGGGGGGCACAGATACGCAGTATTTT.

The chain recombines TRBV12-3 or TRBV12-4 with TRBJ2-3, with TRBD2 matching over 10 bases. This CDR3 contains 14 residues. V was clipped by 5 bases and J by 3 bases; unmatched bases: 2. The CDR3 DNA follows: TGTGCCAGCAGTGAGGGACTAGCGACAGATACGCAGTATTTT. Translated: CASSEGLATDTQYF.

The J gene is TRBJ2-7, the V gene TRBV20-1; possible D gene TRBD1, 6 bases. Germline-derived CDR1 and CDR2 are DFQATT and SNEGSKA (reference sequence). The CDR3 runs 14 residues. Between the trimmed V and J ends, which lost 2 bases and 5 bases, there was a span of 16 bases. The CDR3, as DNA: TGCAGTGCTAGATTCACAGGGCCAAGCGACGAGCAGTACTTC. It codes for CSARFTGPSDEQYF.

This clonotype was recorded at least ten times. This rearrangement joins TRBV7-8 to TRBJ2-2; tentatively, D is TRBD1 or TRBD2 (5 bases each). Germline V CDR1 and CDR2: SGHVS, FQNEAQ. The CDR3 loop spans 15 amino acids. V was cut by 4 bases and J by 5 bases, with 14 bases left in between. CDR3 region: CASSSQGVSTGELFF. CDR3 in DNA: TGTGCCAGCAGCTCCCAGGGAGTGAGTACCGGGGAGCTGTTTTTT.

The V gene is TRBV3-1, the J gene TRBJ2-1; no clear D. Germline CDR1 LGHDT, CDR2 YNNKEL (reference sequence). Trimming removed 1 base from V and 5 bases from J, with 6 bases in between. This CDR3 spans 13 amino acids. CDR3 in amino acids: CASSQAPDNEQFF. CDR3 nucleotide sequence: TGTGCCAGCAGCCAAGCACCAGACAATGAGCAGTTCTTC.

This clonotype was recorded many times. The chain uses TRBV7-9 and TRBJ2-3, with 9 nucleotides matching TRBD1. In germline, CDR1 is SEHNR, CDR2 FQNEAQ (reference sequence). This CDR3 has 17 amino acids. V lost 0 bases and J lost 2; bases outside the gene matches: 6. CDR3 in DNA: TGTGCCAGCAGCTTAGCCCGGGACAGGGCTACCACAGATACGCAGTATTTT. It is translated as CASSLARDRATTDTQYF.

This clonotype has a handful of counts. This chain uses TRBV12-3 or TRBV12-4 with TRBJ1-2; 8 bases agree with TRBD1. This CDR3 has 16 residues. J was trimmed by 0 bases and V by 6 bases; bases with no gene match: 9. The CDR3 nucleotides are TGTGCCAGCAGCGAGATCGGGACAGGCGCTAACTATGGCTACACCTTC. Its translation is CASSEIGTGANYGYTF.

This clonotype was recorded many times. The rearrangement uses TRBV7-2 and TRBJ2-1; no clear D gene. The CDR3 contains 15 residues. Germline-derived CDR1 and CDR2 are SGHTA and FQGNSA. The V and J ends lost 5 bases and 6 bases respectively, with 17 bases between them. CDR3 loop: CASSPAAGRPNEQFF. The CDR3 DNA reads as TGTGCCAGCAGCCCGGCGGCTGGGCGGCCCAATGAGCAGTTCTTC. Complete variable domain (other parts from reference TRBV7-2 and TRBJ2-1): GAGVSQSPSNKVTEKGKDVELRCDPISGHTALYWYRQSLGQGLEFLIYFQGNSAPDKSGLPSDRFSAERTGGSVSTLTIQRTQQEDSAVYLCASSPAAGRPNEQFFGPGTRLTVL.

The table lists this clonotype with many counts. The rearrangement links TRBV20-1 to TRBJ1-2; no firm D call. The CDR3 is 14 residues long. Trimming cost V 0 bases and J 4 bases, with 12 bases left between them. Per germline, CDR1 DFQATT and CDR2 SNEGSKA (reference sequence). This CDR3 reads CSAREDRAPYGYTF. CDR3 sequence (DNA): TGCAGTGCTAGAGAAGACCGGGCTCCCTATGGCTACACCTTC.

The DNA of the CDR3 is TGTGCCAGCAGCTACCGGGGTCGGAATTCACCCCTCCACTTT. This sequence encodes CASSYRGRNSPLHF. V gene TRBV6-1 combines with J gene TRBJ1-6; no clear D gene. The CDR3 runs to 14 residues. From germline, CDR1 is MNHNS and CDR2 SASEGT. V lost 6 bases and J 7 bases, leaving 13 bases between the germline ends.

A few counts support this clonotype. The chain carries TRBV5-4 and TRBJ1-6; D may be TRBD1 (5 bases). V lost 0 bases to trimming and J lost 7 bases, with 8 bases between them. This CDR3 spans 14 amino acids. Germline V gene lookup returns CDR1 SGHNT and CDR2 YYREEE (reference sequence). CDR3 sequence reads: CASSLVQENSPLHF. DNA of the CDR3: TGTGCCAGCAGCTTGGTACAGGAAAATTCACCCCTCCACTTT.

For this clonotype: The junction and the germline gene differ at one end; a read error may be behind it. The V and J genes are TRBV11-2 and TRBJ1-1; TRBD1 matches 7 bases. Germline CDR1 and CDR2: SGHAT and FQNNGV. This CDR3 spans 14 amino acids. The DNA for the CDR3 is TGTGCCAGCAGGTTAGGGGGCGCGAACACTGAAGCTTTCTTT. Protein: CASRLGGANTEAFF. The variable domain in full, completed from reference TRBV11-2 and TRBJ1-1, reads EAGVAQSPRYKIIEKRQSVAFWCNPISGHATLYWYQQILGQGPKLLIQFQNNGVVDDSQLPKDRFSAERLKGVDSTLKIQPAKLEDSAVYLCASRLGGANTEAFFGQGTRLTVV.

There are a few counts of this clonotype. V usage is TRBV6-2 or TRBV6-3 and J usage is TRBJ2-2; TRBD2 is a possible D gene (5 bases). CDR1 MNHEY and CDR2 SVGEGT come from the germline V gene. Trimming shortened V by 4 bases and J by 0 bases, and 15 bases separated the two germline ends. The CDR3 covers 17 residues. CDR3 sequence: CASSLGRGFANTGELFF. The DNA for the CDR3 is TGTGCCAGCAGTTTAGGGAGAGGTTTCGCGAACACCGGGGAGCTGTTTTTT.

As to this clonotype: Given a much more abundant clone one base away, this may be a read error. The chain recombines TRBV7-2 with TRBJ1-1; TRBD1 is a possible D gene (5 bases). Germline V gene lookup returns CDR1 SGHTA and CDR2 FQGNSA. V lost 5 bases and J lost 3, with 37 bases in between. The CDR3 contains 22 residues. The CDR3: CASSQRPGQSLWRGRTYTEAFF. CDR3 DNA: TGTGCCAGCAGCCAAAGGCCAGGTCAGAGTTTGTGGAGGGGTCGGACGTACACTGAAGCTTTCTTT.